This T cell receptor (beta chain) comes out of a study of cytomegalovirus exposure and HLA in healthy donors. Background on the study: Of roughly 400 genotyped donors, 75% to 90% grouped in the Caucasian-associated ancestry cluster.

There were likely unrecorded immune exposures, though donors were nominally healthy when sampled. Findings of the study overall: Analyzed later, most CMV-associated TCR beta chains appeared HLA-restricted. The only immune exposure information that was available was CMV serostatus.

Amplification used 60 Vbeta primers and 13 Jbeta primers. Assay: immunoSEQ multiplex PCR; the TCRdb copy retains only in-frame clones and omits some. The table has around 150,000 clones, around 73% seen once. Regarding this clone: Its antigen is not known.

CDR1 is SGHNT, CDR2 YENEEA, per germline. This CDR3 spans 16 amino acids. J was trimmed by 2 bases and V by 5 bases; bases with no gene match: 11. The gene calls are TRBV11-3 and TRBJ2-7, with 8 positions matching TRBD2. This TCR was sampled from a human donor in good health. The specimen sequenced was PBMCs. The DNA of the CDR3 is TGTGCCAGCAGCGTACCAACTAGCGGTTATACCTACGAGCAGTACTTC. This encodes CASSVPTSGYTYEQYF.